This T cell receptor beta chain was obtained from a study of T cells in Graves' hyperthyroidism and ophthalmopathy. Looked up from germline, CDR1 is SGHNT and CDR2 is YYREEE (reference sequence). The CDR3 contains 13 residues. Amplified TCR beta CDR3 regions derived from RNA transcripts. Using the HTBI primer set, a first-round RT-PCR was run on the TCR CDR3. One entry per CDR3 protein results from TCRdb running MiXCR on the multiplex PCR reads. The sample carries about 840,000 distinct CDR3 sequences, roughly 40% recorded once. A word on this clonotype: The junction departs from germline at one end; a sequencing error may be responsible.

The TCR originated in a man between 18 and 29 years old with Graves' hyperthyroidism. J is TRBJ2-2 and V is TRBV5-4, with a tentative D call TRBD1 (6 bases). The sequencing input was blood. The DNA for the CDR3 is TGCGCCAGCAGGGGACCGACCACCGGGGAGCTGTTTTTT. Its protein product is CASRGPTTGELFF.